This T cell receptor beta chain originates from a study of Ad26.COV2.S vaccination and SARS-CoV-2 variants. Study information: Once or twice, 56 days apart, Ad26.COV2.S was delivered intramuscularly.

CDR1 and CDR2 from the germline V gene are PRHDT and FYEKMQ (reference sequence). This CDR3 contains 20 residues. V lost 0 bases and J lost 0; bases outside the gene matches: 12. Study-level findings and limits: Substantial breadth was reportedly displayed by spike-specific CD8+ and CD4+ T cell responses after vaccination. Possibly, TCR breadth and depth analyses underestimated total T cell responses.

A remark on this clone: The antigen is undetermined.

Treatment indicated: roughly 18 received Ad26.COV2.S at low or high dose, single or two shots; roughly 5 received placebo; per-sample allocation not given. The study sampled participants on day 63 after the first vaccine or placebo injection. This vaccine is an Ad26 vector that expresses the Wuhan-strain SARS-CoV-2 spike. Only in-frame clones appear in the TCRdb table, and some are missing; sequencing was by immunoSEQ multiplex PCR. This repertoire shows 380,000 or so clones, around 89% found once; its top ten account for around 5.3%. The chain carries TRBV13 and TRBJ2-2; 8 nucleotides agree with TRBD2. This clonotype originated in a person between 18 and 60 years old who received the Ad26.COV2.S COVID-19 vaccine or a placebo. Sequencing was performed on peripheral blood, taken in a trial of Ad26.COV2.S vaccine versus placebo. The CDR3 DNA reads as TGTGCCAGCAGCTTAGGCATTCTAGTAGCGGGGACCGCGAACACCGGGGAGCTGTTTTTT. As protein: CASSLGILVAGTANTGELFF.